One T cell receptor beta chain is described in this entry. Its antigen is unknown. The CDR3 contains 15 residues. V lost 4 bases, J lost 5 bases, and 17 bases lay in between. The source of the sample is a study of blood T cells in healthy people across ages. Whole-study findings and limits: Age showed a roughly linear inverse relationship with TCR beta diversity per million T cells.

Peripheral blood, approximately 10 milliliters per donor, was collected. Combining a sample-barcoded 5' primer with a J-beta primer mix, a second PCR ran for about 7 to 12 cycles. MiXCR was run by TCRdb on the 5' RACE reads, yielding one entry per CDR3 protein. The data hold fewer than 1.5 million distinct CDR3 sequences, with 42% observed a single time. The sequenced sample consisted of blood. V and J are TRBV12-3 or TRBV12-4 and TRBJ1-1, with D possibly being TRBD1 (5 bases). The TCR sequence derives from a woman between 18 and 29 years old in good health. The DNA for the CDR3 is TGTGCCAGCAGTTCAGGGCCCTTTGGAGGGACTGAAGCTTTCTTT. Its translation is CASSSGPFGGTEAFF.